The rows below give T cell receptor beta chains drawn from one sample of a study of shared clonotypes between healthy human individuals. Clones were read by immunoSEQ multiplex PCR, and TCRdb kept only the in-frame ones, dropping some. Here the sample spans about 580,000 clones, roughly 98% being singletons. Material for sequencing was naive CD8+ T cells sorted from blood. Receptors originate from a young man in good health. The CDR3 runs from the conserved cysteine through the conserved F or W. A D gene is named only where the DNA matches it firmly. Rows may omit the clone size; those that give it use once, few, many or a size class.

j_gene: TRBJ2-5; v_gene: TRBV28; d_gene: TRBD1; abundance: -; CDR3nt: TGTGCCAGCAGCTGGGGGCAGGGGGAAGGAGAGACCCAGTACTTC; CDR3aa: CASSWGQGEGETQYF
j_gene: TRBJ2-7; v_gene: TRBV27; d_gene: TRBD1; abundance: -; CDR3nt: TGTGCCAGCAGTTTATCGGGACAGTATAACGAGCAGTACTTC; CDR3aa: CASSLSGQYNEQYF
j_gene: TRBJ2-7; v_gene: TRBV5-6; d_gene: -; abundance: -; CDR3nt: TGTGCCAGCAGCTTGAGTCTAGCATACGAGCAGTACTTC; CDR3aa: CASSLSLAYEQYF
j_gene: TRBJ2-7; v_gene: TRBV13; d_gene: -; abundance: -; CDR3nt: TGTGCCAGCAGCTTTGGTAGCGGAAATTACGAGCAGTACTTC; CDR3aa: CASSFGSGNYEQYF
j_gene: TRBJ2-2; v_gene: TRBV5-1; d_gene: -; abundance: -; CDR3nt: TGCGCCAGCAGCTTTTCGGGACCGAGGAACACCGGGGAGCTGTTTTTT; CDR3aa: CASSFSGPRNTGELFF
j_gene: TRBJ2-7; v_gene: TRBV5-5; d_gene: -; abundance: once; CDR3nt: TGTGCCAGCAGCTTAACTGGGTGGAGCTCCTACGAGCAGTACTTC; CDR3aa: CASSLTGWSSYEQYF
j_gene: TRBJ2-7; v_gene: TRBV19; d_gene: TRBD1; abundance: -; CDR3nt: TGTGCCAGTAGTATAGAGGACAGGCTCTCCTACGAGCAGTACTTC; CDR3aa: CASSIEDRLSYEQYF
j_gene: TRBJ2-7; v_gene: TRBV6-5; d_gene: -; abundance: -; CDR3nt: TGTGCCAGCAGTATAGGCACGGAGGGGTACGAGCAGTACTTC; CDR3aa: CASSIGTEGYEQYF
j_gene: TRBJ2-1; v_gene: TRBV4-2; d_gene: -; abundance: -; CDR3nt: TGTGCCAGCAGCCAGGATGGGAACAATGAGCAGTTCTTC; CDR3aa: CASSQDGNNEQFF
j_gene: TRBJ2-1; v_gene: TRBV18; d_gene: TRBD2; abundance: -; CDR3nt: TGTGCCAGCTCACCACCGGCGGGAGGGGACGAGCAGTTCTTC; CDR3aa: CASSPPAGGDEQFF
j_gene: TRBJ1-2; v_gene: TRBV6-5; d_gene: -; abundance: -; CDR3nt: TGTGCCAGCAGTTTCTTAAAGCAATCCGGTATAGAAGGCTACACCTTC; CDR3aa: CASSFLKQSGIEGYTF